The present TCR beta chain was sequenced within a study of blood T cell repertoires in COVID-19. Under the authors' procedure: Counts of nucleated cells, estimated from reference gene primer amplification, were obtained. Clones were sequenced by immunoSEQ multiplex PCR, and TCRdb holds only the in-frame ones, with some missing. V, J and clone size are taken as reported in that table, and D and trimming were inferred from the DNA itself. The sample yields approximately 24,000 clones, 88% seen once. The source is a man aged 65-85 years with acute or convalescent COVID-19. Input material: peripheral blood.

CDR3 nucleotides: TGCGCCAGCAGCCACTCCGGGGAGGGTGGCGGCTACACCTTC. Translation gives CASSHSGEGGGYTF. V gene TRBV4-3 combines with J gene TRBJ1-2, with no clear D. V was trimmed by 3 bases and J by 8 bases, leaving 16 bases between them. CDR3 size: 14 residues. CDR1 LGHNA and CDR2 YSLEER come from the germline V gene.